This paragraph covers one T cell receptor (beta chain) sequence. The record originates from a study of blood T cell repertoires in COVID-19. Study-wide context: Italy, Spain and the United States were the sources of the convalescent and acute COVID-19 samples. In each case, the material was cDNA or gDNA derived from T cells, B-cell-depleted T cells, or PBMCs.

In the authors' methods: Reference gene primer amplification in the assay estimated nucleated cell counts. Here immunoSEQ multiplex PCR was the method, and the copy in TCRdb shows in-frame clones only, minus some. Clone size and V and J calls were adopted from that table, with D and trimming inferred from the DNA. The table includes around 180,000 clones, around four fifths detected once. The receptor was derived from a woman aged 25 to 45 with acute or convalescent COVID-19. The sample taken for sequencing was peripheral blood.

The CDR3 is CASSRDRTGELFF. The CDR3 DNA sequence: TGTGCCAGCTCTCGCGATCGGACCGGGGAGCTGTTTTTT. The chain carries TRBV18 and TRBJ2-2; no firm D call. The CDR3 extends over 13 amino acids. Trimming removed 6 bases at V and 5 bases at J, with 10 bases between. Germline V CDR1 and CDR2: KGHSH, LQKENI.